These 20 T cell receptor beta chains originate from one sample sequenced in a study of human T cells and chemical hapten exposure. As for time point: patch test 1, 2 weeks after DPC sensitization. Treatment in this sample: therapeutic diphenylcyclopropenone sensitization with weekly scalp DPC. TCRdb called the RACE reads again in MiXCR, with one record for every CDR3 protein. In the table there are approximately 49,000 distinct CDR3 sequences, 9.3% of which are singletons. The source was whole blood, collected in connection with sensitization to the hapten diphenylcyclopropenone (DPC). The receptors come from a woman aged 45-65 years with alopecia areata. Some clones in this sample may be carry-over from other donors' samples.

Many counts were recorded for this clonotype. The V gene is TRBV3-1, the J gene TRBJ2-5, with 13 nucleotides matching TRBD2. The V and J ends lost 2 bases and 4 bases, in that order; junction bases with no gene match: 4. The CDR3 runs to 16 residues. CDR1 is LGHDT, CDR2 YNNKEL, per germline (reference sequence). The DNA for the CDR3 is TGTGCCAGCAGCCAACAGACTAGCGGGAGGACAGAGACCCAGTACTTC. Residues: CASSQQTSGRTETQYF.

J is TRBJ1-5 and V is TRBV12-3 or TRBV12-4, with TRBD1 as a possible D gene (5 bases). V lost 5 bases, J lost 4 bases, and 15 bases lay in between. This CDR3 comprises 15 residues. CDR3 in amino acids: CASSRPGRRNQPQHF. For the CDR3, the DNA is TGTGCCAGCAGTCGACCGGGACGAAGAAATCAGCCCCAGCATTTT.

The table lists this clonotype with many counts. CDR3 sequence: CASSLLDVGTGSSPLHF. The CDR3 DNA is TGCGCCAGCAGCTTGCTCGACGTAGGGACAGGTTCTTCACCCCTCCACTTT. The chain joins TRBV5-1 to TRBJ1-6, with TRBD1 matching 8 bases. This CDR3 comprises 17 residues. Trimming took 1 base from V and 9 from J; bases not matched to a gene: 12. Per germline, CDR1 SGHRS and CDR2 YFSETQ.

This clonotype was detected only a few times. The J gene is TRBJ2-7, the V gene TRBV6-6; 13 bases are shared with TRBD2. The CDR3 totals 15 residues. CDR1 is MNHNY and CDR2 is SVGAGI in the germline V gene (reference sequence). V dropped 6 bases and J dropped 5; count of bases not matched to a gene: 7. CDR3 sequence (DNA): TGTGCCAGCAGGGGTGGACTAGCGGGAGAGGACGAGCAGTACTTC. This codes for CASRGGLAGEDEQYF.

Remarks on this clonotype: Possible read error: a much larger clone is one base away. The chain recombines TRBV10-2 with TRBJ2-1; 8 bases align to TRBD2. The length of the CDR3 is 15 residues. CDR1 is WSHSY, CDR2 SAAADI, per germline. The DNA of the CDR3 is TGCGCCAACAGTGAACCCCTAGCGGGTTATAATGAGCAGTTCTTC. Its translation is CANSEPLAGYNEQFF.

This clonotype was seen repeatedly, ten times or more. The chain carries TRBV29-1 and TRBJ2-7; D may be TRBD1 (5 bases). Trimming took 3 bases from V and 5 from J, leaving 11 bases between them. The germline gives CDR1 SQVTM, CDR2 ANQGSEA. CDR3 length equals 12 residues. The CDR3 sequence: CSVDKGWNEQYF. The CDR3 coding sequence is TGCAGCGTTGATAAGGGGTGGAACGAGCAGTACTTC.

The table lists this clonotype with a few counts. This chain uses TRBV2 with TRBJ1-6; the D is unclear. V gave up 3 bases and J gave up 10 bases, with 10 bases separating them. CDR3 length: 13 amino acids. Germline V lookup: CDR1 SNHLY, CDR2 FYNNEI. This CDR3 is CASSDGVGSPLHF. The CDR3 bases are TGTGCCAGCAGTGACGGCGTCGGATCACCCCTCCACTTT.

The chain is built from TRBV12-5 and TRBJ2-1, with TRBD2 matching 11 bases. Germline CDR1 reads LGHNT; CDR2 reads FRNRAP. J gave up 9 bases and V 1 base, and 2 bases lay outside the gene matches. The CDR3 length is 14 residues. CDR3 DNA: TGTGCTAGTGGTTTGGGACTAGCGGGGAGTGAGCAGTTCTTC. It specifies CASGLGLAGSEQFF. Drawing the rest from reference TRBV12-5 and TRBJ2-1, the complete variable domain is DARVTQTPRHKVTEMGQEVTMRCQPILGHNTVFWYRQTMMQGLELLAYFRNRAPLDDSGMPKDRFSAEMPDATLATLKIQPSEPRDSAVYFCASGLGLAGSEQFFGPGTRLTVL.

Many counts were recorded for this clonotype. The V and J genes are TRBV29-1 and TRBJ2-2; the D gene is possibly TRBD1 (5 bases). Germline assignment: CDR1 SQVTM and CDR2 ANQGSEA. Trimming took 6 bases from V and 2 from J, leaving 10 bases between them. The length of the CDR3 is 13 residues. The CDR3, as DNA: TGCAGCGTCTCGACAGCTAACACCGGGGAGCTGTTTTTT. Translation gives CSVSTANTGELFF.

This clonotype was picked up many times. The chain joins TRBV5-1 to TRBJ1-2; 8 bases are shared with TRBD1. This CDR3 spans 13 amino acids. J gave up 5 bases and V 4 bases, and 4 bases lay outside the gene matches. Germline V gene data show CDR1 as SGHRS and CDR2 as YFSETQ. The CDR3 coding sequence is TGCGCCAGCAGCGAGGGGACAGGTTATGGCTACACCTTC. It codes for CASSEGTGYGYTF.

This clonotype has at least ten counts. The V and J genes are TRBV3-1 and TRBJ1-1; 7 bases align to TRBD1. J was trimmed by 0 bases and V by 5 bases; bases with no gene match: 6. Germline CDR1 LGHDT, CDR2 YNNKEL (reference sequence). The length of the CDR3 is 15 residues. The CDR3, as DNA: TGTGCCAGCAGCGCTACAGGGGACTTGAACACTGAAGCTTTCTTT. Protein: CASSATGDLNTEAFF.

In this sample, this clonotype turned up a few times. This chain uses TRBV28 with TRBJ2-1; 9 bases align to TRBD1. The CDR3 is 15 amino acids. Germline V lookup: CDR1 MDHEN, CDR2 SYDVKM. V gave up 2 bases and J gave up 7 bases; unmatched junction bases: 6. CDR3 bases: TGTGCCAGCAGTTTAACCGGACAGGGGAGGAATGAGCAGTTCTTC. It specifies CASSLTGQGRNEQFF.

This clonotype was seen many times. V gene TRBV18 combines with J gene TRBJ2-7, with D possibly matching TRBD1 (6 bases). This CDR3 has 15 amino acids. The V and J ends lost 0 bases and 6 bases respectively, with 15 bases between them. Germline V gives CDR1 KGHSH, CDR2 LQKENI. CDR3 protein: CASSPPTGSVFEQYF. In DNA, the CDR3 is TGTGCCAGCTCACCACCCACAGGGTCGGTGTTCGAGCAGTACTTC.

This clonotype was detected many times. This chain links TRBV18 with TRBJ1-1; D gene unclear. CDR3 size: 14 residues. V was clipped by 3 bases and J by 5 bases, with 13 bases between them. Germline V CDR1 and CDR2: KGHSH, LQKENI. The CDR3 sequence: CASSPNSLVTEAFF. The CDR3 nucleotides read TGTGCCAGCTCACCGAACAGCCTAGTTACTGAAGCTTTCTTT.

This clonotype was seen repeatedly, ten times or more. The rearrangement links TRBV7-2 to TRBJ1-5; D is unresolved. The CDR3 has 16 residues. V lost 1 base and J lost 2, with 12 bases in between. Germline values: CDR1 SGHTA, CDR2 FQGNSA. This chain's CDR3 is CASSLVGGRGNQPQHF. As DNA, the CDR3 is TGTGCCAGCAGCTTAGTGGGAGGTAGAGGCAATCAGCCCCAGCATTTT.

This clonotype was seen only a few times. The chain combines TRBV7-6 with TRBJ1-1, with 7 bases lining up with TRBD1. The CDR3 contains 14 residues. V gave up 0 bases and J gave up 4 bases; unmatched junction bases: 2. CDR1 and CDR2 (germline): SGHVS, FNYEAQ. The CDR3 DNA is TGTGCCAGCAGCTTAGCGTCAGGGGGCACTGAAGCTTTCTTT. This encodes CASSLASGGTEAFF.

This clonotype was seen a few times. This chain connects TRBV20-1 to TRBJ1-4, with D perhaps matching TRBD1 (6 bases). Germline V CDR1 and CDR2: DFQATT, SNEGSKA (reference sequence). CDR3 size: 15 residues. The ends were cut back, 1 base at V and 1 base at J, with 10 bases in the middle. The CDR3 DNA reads TGCAGTGCTAGAGTTGCGGGACAAACTAATGAAAAACTGTTTTTT. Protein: CSARVAGQTNEKLFF.

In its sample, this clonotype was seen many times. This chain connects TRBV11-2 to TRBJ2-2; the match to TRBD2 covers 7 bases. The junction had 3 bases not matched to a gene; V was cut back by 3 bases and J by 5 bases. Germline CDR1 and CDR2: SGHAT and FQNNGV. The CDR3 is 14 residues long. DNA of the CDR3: TGTGCCAGCAGCTTCACAGCGGGAACCGGGGAGCTGTTTTTT. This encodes CASSFTAGTGELFF. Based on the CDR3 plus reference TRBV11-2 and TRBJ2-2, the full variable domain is EAGVAQSPRYKIIEKRQSVAFWCNPISGHATLYWYQQILGQGPKLLIQFQNNGVVDDSQLPKDRFSAERLKGVDSTLKIQPAKLEDSAVYLCASSFTAGTGELFFGEGSRLTVL.

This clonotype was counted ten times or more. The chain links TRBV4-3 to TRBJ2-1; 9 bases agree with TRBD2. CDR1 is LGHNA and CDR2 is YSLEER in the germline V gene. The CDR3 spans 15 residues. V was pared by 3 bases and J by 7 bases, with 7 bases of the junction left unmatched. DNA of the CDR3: TGCGCCAGCAGCCAGTCCCTAGCGGGATTAAATGAGCAGTTCTTC. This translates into CASSQSLAGLNEQFF.

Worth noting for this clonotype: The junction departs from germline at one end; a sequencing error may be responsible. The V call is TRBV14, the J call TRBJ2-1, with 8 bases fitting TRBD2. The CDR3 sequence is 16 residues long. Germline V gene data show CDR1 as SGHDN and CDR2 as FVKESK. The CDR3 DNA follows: TGTGCCAACAGCCAAAGGCTAGCGGGCCCCGCGGATGAGCAGTTCTTC. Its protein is CANSQRLAGPADEQFF.